This T cell receptor beta chain was identified during a study of naive and memory T cell subsets. Four PCR rounds used nested alpha and beta constant region primers plus the SP2 primer. Blood and skin TCR RNA was reverse transcribed with alpha and beta constant primers. TCRdb recomputed calls from the 5' RACE reads with MiXCR, one row per CDR3 protein. The repertoire has approximately 30,000 distinct CDR3 sequences, around 15% of them found once; the top ten carry around 2.5%. V dropped 4 bases and J dropped 2; count of bases not matched to a gene: 16. The CDR3 runs 18 residues. Germline loops: CDR1 SGHRS, CDR2 YFSETQ. An oligonucleotide containing a UMI was ligated to the 3' end of TCR cDNA. This clonotype has more than one count but fewer than ten. The antigen is not known. General observations from the study: This RNA-based method may be sensitive to activation-related transcript changes.

This TCR derives from a female donor in good health. The V call is TRBV5-1, the J call TRBJ2-3; TRBD2 aligns across 7 bases. In DNA form, the CDR3 reads TGCGCCAGCAGCCGGGAGGTTCCATTTTCCGATTCCACAGATACGCAGTATTTT. Amino acids: CASSREVPFSDSTDTQYF.